This T cell receptor beta chain was captured by sequencing in a study of cytomegalovirus exposure and HLA in healthy donors. Overall study: An early release of data contained around 80 million unique TCRs, which came from HLA-typed donors. Study observations and caveats: Reportedly, HLA-A and HLA-B alleles of most subjects were accurately predicted from TCR beta. The productive fraction for most TCR beta V segments was about 87% or about 30% in an earlier analysis.

To note about this clone: As yet, its antigen is unknown.

Trimming pared 5 bases from V and 4 bases from J, leaving 15 bases between. The germline CDR1 and CDR2 sequences are MDHEN and SYDVKM. This CDR3 spans 14 amino acids. With 60 Vbeta and 13 Jbeta primers, the PCR was carried out. Libraries were prepared by immunoSEQ multiplex PCR; TCRdb keeps only in-frame clonotypes and omits some of them. The table lists 80,000 or so clones, around 82% of them singletons. The TCR originated in a middle-aged man in good health and CMV-seronegative. The sequenced material came from PBMCs. The chain joins TRBV28 to TRBJ2-7; TRBD1 might be the D (6 bases). The CDR3 is CASSVGQTRYEQYF. The CDR3 nucleotides are TGTGCCAGCAGTGTCGGACAGACCCGTTACGAGCAGTACTTC.